This T cell receptor (beta chain) was identified in a study of CD8 T cells in ankylosing spondylitis. TCRdb re-analysed the 5' RACE reads in MiXCR, keeping a single row per CDR3 protein. The profile shows around 100,000 distinct CDR3 sequences, around 24% of them singletons. Germline CDR1 SGHRS, CDR2 YFSETQ. CDR3 length: 15 residues. V was cut by 2 bases and J by 2 bases, with 11 bases left in between. The sequenced material came from synovial fluid, either unsorted or a sorted T cell fraction (not recorded which). The rearrangement uses TRBV5-1 and TRBJ2-1; tentative D call: TRBD1 (6 bases). This TCR derives from a male donor with ankylosing spondylitis. Here the CDR3 DNA reads TGCGCCAGCAGCTTACCCCAGGGGACCTACAATGAGCAGTTCTTC. Protein: CASSLPQGTYNEQFF.